Here is one TCR beta chain with its context. Its antigen is currently unknown. The germline V gene encodes CDR1 LNHDA and CDR2 SQIVND (reference sequence). Trimming shortened V by 7 bases and J by 4 bases, and 11 bases separated the two germline ends. This CDR3 contains 13 residues. These data belong to a study of T cells in localized non-small cell lung cancer. Study-wide results and caveats: Sequencing involved a lone tumor region, leaving heterogeneity possible. Among blood samples, higher T cell density accompanied longer overall survival.

Assay: immunoSEQ multiplex PCR; the TCRdb copy retains only in-frame clones and omits some. The sample lists roughly 3,000 clones, around 30% occurring once. The sequencing here drew on lung tumor tissue, taken before any cancer treatment. The sequence derives from a female donor older than 55 with stage I lung adenocarcinoma. The chain combines TRBV19 with TRBJ1-5; D is possibly TRBD1 (5 bases). DNA of the CDR3: TGTGCCAGTATAGGGGATGGGAATCAGCCCCAGCATTTT. It is translated as CASIGDGNQPQHF.